This TCR beta chain originates from a study of T cell responses to AZD1222 COVID-19 vaccine. Whole-study findings and limits: Clonal diversity was possibly underestimated, and the donors were mostly white British, with more females. At baseline, seropositivity was found in only 5 to 7 AZD1222 recipients.

The V end lost 5 bases, the J end lost 7 bases, and 15 bases lay between the germline ends. The length of the CDR3 is 13 residues. Germline lookup yields CDR1 SGHRS and CDR2 YFSETQ. Produced via immunoSEQ multiplex PCR; TCRdb's table is partial and in-frame only. The sample holds tens of thousands of clones, about 89% seen once. On this clone: Its specificity is unknown.

The rearrangement uses TRBV5-1 and TRBJ1-1; D remains unclear. The sequenced sample was peripheral blood, obtained on day 0 of AZD1222 vaccination. The TCR comes from an adult in good health. The CDR3 bases are TGCGCCAGCAGTTCAGGCGCCCAAAGTGAAGCTTTCTTT. Translation gives CASSSGAQSEAFF.